This entry lists 4 T cell receptor beta chains sequenced from one sample in a study of graft-versus-host responses after intestinal transplantation. Their cognate antigens are unknown. Assay: immunoSEQ multiplex PCR; the TCRdb copy retains only in-frame clones and omits some. The data hold about 94,000 clones, with roughly nine tenths observed a single time. Sequences were derived from unstimulated CD8+ T cells sorted from spleen or lymph node cells, sampled before intestinal transplant. The receptors were gathered from a human donor who received an intestinal transplant.

V and J are TRBV10-2 and TRBJ2-7; 10 bases line up with TRBD2. The germline V gene has CDR1 WSHSY and CDR2 SAAADI. V trimming: 7 bases; J trimming: 4 bases; junction bases outside the gene matches: 7. This CDR3 is 14 amino acids long. This CDR3 reads CASNLAGEGYEQYF. CDR3 DNA: TGCGCCAGCAACCTAGCGGGGGAGGGGTACGAGCAGTACTTC.

This sequence joins TRBV7-3 and TRBJ2-7; 7 bases map to TRBD2. Germline V gene sequence: CDR1 SGHTA, CDR2 FQGTGA. CDR3 size: 13 residues. Trimming at V came to 2 bases and at J to 4 bases, leaving 2 bases not matched to a gene. The CDR3 loop reads CASSLAGEYEQYF. In DNA form, the CDR3 reads TGTGCCAGCAGCTTAGCGGGAGAGTACGAGCAGTACTTC. The whole variable domain, filled in from reference TRBV7-3 and TRBJ2-7, reads GAGVSQTPSNKVTEKGKYVELRCDPISGHTALYWYRQSLGQGPEFLIYFQGTGAADDSGLPNDRFFAVRPEGSVSTLKIQRTERGDSAVYLCASSLAGEYEQYFGPGTRLTVT.

Comment on this clone: The same CDR3 also results from other DNA sequences found in this sample. The CDR3 nucleotides are TGTGCCTGGACCAGGGTCCGTCCCATTAGTCCAGATACGCAGTATTTT. Protein sequence: CAWTRVRPISPDTQYF. This sequence joins TRBV30 and TRBJ2-3, with a tentative D call TRBD1 (5 bases). Germline lookup yields CDR1 GTSNPN and CDR2 SVGIG (reference sequence). This CDR3 has 16 amino acids. The ends were cut back, 4 bases at V and 4 bases at J, with 21 bases in the middle.

The rearrangement links TRBV27 to TRBJ2-5; D might be TRBD2 (5 bases). Looked up from germline, CDR1 is MNHEY and CDR2 is SMNVEV (reference sequence). This CDR3 has 13 amino acids. The V gene lost 6 bases and the J gene lost 4 bases, with 12 bases spanning the gap. DNA of the CDR3: TGTGCCAGCAGCCCCGGGGTGGGAGAGACCCAGTACTTC. Protein product: CASSPGVGETQYF.